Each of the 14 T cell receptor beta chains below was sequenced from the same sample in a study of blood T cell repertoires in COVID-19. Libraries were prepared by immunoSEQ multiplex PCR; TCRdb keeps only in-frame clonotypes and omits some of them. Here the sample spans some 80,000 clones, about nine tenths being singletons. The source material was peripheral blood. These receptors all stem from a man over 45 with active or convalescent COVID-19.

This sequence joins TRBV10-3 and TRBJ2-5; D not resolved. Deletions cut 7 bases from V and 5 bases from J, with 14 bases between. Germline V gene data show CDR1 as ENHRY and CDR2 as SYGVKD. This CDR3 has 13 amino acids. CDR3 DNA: TGTGCCATCAAAGACGGCGCGGTGGAGACCCAGTACTTC. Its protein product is CAIKDGAVETQYF.

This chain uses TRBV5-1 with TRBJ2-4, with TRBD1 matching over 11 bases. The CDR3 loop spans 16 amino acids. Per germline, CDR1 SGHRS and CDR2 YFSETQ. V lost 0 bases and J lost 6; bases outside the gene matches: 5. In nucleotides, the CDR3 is TGCGCCAGCAGCTTGGATTTAGGGACAGGGGGAAACATTCAGTACTTC. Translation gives CASSLDLGTGGNIQYF. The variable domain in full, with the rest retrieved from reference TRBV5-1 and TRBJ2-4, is KAGVTQTPRYLIKTRGQQVTLSCSPISGHRSVSWYQQTPGQGLQFLFEYFSETQRNKGNFPGRFSGRQFSNSRSEMNVSTLELGDSALYLCASSLDLGTGGNIQYFGAGTRLSVL.

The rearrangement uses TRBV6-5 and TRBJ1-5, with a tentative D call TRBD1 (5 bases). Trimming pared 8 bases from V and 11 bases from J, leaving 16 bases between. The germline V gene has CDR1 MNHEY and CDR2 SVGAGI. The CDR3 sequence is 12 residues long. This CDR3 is CASWQGELAQHF. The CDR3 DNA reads TGTGCCAGCTGGCAGGGTGAATTGGCCCAGCATTTT.

The CDR3 DNA follows: TGCGCCAGCAGCACCTCTAGCGGGGGGCTCTACAATGAGCAGTTCTTC. Encoded protein: CASSTSSGGLYNEQFF. The chain joins TRBV5-1 to TRBJ2-1; 11 nucleotides line up with TRBD2. Looked up from germline, CDR1 is SGHRS and CDR2 is YFSETQ. J gave up 3 bases and V 4 bases, and 6 bases lay outside the gene matches. CDR3 length: 16 residues.

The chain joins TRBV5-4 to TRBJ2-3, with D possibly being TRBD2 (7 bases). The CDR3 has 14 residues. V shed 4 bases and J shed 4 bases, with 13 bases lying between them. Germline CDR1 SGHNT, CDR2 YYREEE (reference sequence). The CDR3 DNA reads TGTGCCAGCAGCCAGAGGGGGGGCGCAGATACGCAGTATTTT. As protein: CASSQRGGADTQYF.

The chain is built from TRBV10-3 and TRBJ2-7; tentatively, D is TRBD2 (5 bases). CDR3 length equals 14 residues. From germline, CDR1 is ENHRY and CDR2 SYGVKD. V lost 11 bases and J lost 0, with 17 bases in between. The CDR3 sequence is CAPPGSGFSYEQYV. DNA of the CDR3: TGTGCCCCGCCGGGCAGCGGATTCTCCTACGAGCAGTACGTC.

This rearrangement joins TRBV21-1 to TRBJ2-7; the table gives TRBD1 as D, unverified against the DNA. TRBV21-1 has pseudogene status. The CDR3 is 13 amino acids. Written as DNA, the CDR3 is TGTGCCAGCAGCAAAAGGGGACACTACGAGCAGTACGTC. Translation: CASSKRGHYEQYV.

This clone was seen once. CDR3 protein: CASKTSGASYEQYV. CDR3 DNA sequence: TGTGCCAGCAAAACTAGCGGGGCCTCCTACGAGCAGTACGTC. The rearrangement joins TRBV6-5 to TRBJ2-7; 10 nucleotides align to TRBD2. After removal of 7 bases from V and 0 bases from J, the junction contained 3 bases not matched to a gene. The germline CDR1 and CDR2 sequences are MNHEY and SVGAGI. This CDR3 contains 14 residues.

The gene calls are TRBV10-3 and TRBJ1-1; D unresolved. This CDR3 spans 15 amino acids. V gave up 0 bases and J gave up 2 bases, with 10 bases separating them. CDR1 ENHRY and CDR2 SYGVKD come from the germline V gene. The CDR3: CAISESETTNTEAFF. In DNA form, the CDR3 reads TGTGCCATCAGTGAGTCAGAGACAACCAACACTGAAGCTTTCTTT.

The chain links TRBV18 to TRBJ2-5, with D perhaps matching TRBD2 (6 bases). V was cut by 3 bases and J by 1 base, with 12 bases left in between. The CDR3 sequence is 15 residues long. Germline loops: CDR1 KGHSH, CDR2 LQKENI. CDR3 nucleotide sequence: TGTGCCAGCTCACCGAATGGAGGGTCCCAAGAGACCCAGTACTTC. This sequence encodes CASSPNGGSQETQYF.

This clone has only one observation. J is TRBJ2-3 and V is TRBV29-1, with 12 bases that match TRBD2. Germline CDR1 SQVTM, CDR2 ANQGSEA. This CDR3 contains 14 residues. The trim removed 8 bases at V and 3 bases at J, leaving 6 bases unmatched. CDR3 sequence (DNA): TGCAGCTCCTCTAGCGGGGGGGGGACAGATACGCAGTATTTT. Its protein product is CSSSSGGGTDTQYF.

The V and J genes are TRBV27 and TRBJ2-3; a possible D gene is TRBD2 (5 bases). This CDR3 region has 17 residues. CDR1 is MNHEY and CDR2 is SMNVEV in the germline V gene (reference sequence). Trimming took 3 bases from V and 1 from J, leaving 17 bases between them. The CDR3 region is CASSLTPGIGGTDTQYF. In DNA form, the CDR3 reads TGTGCCAGCAGTTTGACCCCGGGAATCGGGGGCACAGATACGCAGTATTTT.

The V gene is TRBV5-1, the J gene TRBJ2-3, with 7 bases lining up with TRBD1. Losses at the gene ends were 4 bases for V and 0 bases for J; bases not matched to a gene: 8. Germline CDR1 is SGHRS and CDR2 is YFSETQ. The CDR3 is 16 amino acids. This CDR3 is CASSRDSYSSTDTQYF. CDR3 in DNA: TGCGCCAGCAGCCGGGACAGTTACTCTAGCACAGATACGCAGTATTTT.

The CDR3 DNA sequence: TGTGCCAGCAGCTACAGGGCCGGGACAGCCGGCTACGAGCAGTACTTC. Protein: CASSYRAGTAGYEQYF. V and J are TRBV13 and TRBJ2-7; 7 bases map to TRBD1. Germline CDR1 PRHDT, CDR2 FYEKMQ (reference sequence). V lost 4 bases, J lost 3 bases, and 12 bases stayed unmatched. The CDR3 extends over 16 amino acids.